The 18 T cell receptor beta chains listed next were all sequenced from one sample in a study of beta chain features in type 1 diabetes. Study outcomes and limitations: Shorter TCRB CDR3s, moderately but significantly so, marked every one of the four CD4+ subsets in Type 1 diabetes patients.

Their cognate antigens are unknown. Expressed TCRB transcripts got sequenced, as all isolated RNA was reverse transcribed. Libraries were prepared by immunoSEQ multiplex PCR; TCRdb keeps only in-frame clonotypes and omits some of them. Of 680,000 or so clones in the sample, 13% are singletons; the top ten hold 0.022%. The sequencing sample was made of naive CD4+ T cells from blood. The receptor source for this set is a man aged 18 to 30 with type 1 diabetes.

Notes on this clone: At one of its ends the junction is not consistent with the germline gene, which may arise from a read error. Additional DNA sequences in this sample encode the identical CDR3. This chain uses TRBV11-2 with TRBJ2-7; D is uncertain. CDR1 is SGHAT and CDR2 is FQNNGV in the germline V gene. CDR3 length: 12 residues. CDR3 coding DNA: TGTGCCAGCAGCCTAGACATTTACGAGCAGTACTTC. Its protein is CASSLDIYEQYF.

In its sample, this clone was seen a few times. The chain is built from TRBV25-1 and TRBJ1-1; D is uncertain. This CDR3 region has 14 residues. Trimming removed 3 bases from V and 1 base from J, with 9 bases in between. In germline, CDR1 is MGHDK, CDR2 SYGVNS. The CDR3: CASSDSGPNTEAFF. The CDR3 bases are TGTGCCAGCAGTGATTCGGGTCCGAACACTGAAGCTTTCTTT.

This chain uses TRBV12-5 with TRBJ1-3, with a tentative D call TRBD1 (5 bases). The CDR3 runs 11 residues. Germline-derived CDR1 and CDR2 are LGHNT and FRNRAP. The CDR3 DNA reads TGTGCAGGGGTGACGGGAAACACCATATATTTT. It translates to CAGVTGNTIYF.

The chain couples TRBV28 to TRBJ2-7; 7 bases line up with TRBD1. CDR3 size: 15 residues. The germline V gene has CDR1 MDHEN and CDR2 SYDVKM. V dropped 4 bases and J dropped 2; count of bases not matched to a gene: 8. The CDR3: CASSSSGTDTYEQYF. The CDR3 bases are TGTGCCAGCAGTTCCTCCGGGACAGATACCTACGAGCAGTACTTC. Filled out from reference TRBV28 and TRBJ2-7, the complete variable domain reads DVKVTQSSRYLVKRTGEKVFLECVQDMDHENMFWYRQDPGLGLRLIYFSYDVKMKEKGDIPEGYSVSREKKERFSLILESASTNQTSMYLCASSSSGTDTYEQYFGPGTRLTVT.

This clone was detected a few times. The gene calls are TRBV30 and TRBJ2-1; tentatively, D is TRBD2 (6 bases). The V end lost 2 bases, the J end lost 8 bases, and 10 bases lay between the germline ends. This CDR3 is built from 12 residues. Germline V gene sequence: CDR1 GTSNPN, CDR2 SVGIG (reference sequence). The CDR3 nucleotides read TGTGCCTGGAGTCGGGGGTTGGATGAGCAGTTCTTC. This encodes CAWSRGLDEQFF.

This chain links TRBV6-1 with TRBJ1-6; D is unresolved. Germline V gene sequence: CDR1 MNHNS, CDR2 SASEGT. The CDR3 runs 13 residues. Trimming removed 1 base at V and 9 bases at J, with 7 bases between. CDR3 protein: CASSEVGGSPLHF. The CDR3 nucleotides read TGTGCCAGCAGTGAAGTAGGCGGTTCACCCCTCCACTTT.

The CDR3 DNA is TGTGCCAGCAGTTCACCGAGGCCTCAATATCGGGATGCGCAGTTCTTC. It yields the protein CASSSPRPQYRDAQFF. The chain carries TRBV7-2 and TRBJ2-1; D might be TRBD2 (5 bases). CDR1 is SGHTA and CDR2 is FQGNSA in the germline V gene. V gave up 6 bases and J gave up 12 bases, with 27 bases separating them. This CDR3 is built from 16 residues.

This clone was counted only a few times. The rearrangement joins TRBV2 to TRBJ2-5; 11 bases match TRBD2. The CDR3 length is 15 residues. J was trimmed by 2 bases and V by 5 bases; bases with no gene match: 4. Looked up from germline, CDR1 is SNHLY and CDR2 is FYNNEI. DNA for the CDR3: TGTGCCAGCAGTAAAGGGACTAGCGGACAAGAGACCCAGTACTTC. It is translated as CASSKGTSGQETQYF.

This clone was seen more than once but under ten times. The chain has TRBV7-9 and TRBJ1-5; the match to TRBD1 covers 10 bases. The V gene's germline CDR1 is SEHNR and CDR2 FQNEAQ (reference sequence). The CDR3 is made up of 16 amino acids. V shed 0 bases, J shed 6 bases, and the junction held 5 bases outside the gene matches. Here the CDR3 reads CASSLAGTGEGQPQHF. The CDR3 region has the DNA TGTGCCAGCAGCTTAGCCGGGACAGGGGAGGGTCAGCCCCAGCATTTT.

The chain combines TRBV29-1 with TRBJ2-1, with 7 bases matching TRBD1. Germline V gene sequence: CDR1 SQVTM, CDR2 ANQGSEA. The CDR3 has 12 amino acids. The ends lost 7 bases at V and 3 bases at J; junction bases unmatched: 3. CDR3 sequence reads: CSERDSYNEQFF. The CDR3 DNA is TGCAGCGAACGGGACAGCTACAATGAGCAGTTCTTC.

This clone was picked up a small number of times. This rearrangement joins TRBV7-2 to TRBJ1-1, with D uncertain. The CDR3 length is 14 residues. The V gene lost 4 bases and the J gene lost 12 bases, with 21 bases spanning the gap. Germline V gene data show CDR1 as SGHTA and CDR2 as FQGNSA. In DNA, the CDR3 is TGTGCCAGCAGCTCCTCTTCGGCAGCTATCAGGCCTTTCTTT. It translates to CASSSSSAAIRPFF.

The chain carries TRBV7-2 and TRBJ2-3; possibly TRBD2 for D (6 bases). Germline V CDR1 and CDR2: SGHTA, FQGNSA. The ends were cut back, 5 bases at V and 0 bases at J, with 9 bases in the middle. This CDR3 has 14 residues. The CDR3 sequence is CASSPGLSTDTQYF. The CDR3 region has the DNA TGTGCCAGCAGCCCGGGACTTAGCACAGATACGCAGTATTTT.

There are a few counts of this clone. The chain uses TRBV27 and TRBJ2-5; D is ambiguous. CDR1 is MNHEY and CDR2 is SMNVEV in the germline V gene (reference sequence). The CDR3 is 12 amino acids. V lost 2 bases, J lost 12 bases, and 13 bases lay in between. The CDR3 coding sequence is TGTGCCAGCAGTTTAAGAGATGGTCCTAAGTACTTC. Its protein is CASSLRDGPKYF.

The chain couples TRBV6-6 to TRBJ1-4, with 7 bases matching TRBD1. The CDR3 is 15 amino acids. The trim removed 4 bases at V and 7 bases at J, leaving 9 bases unmatched. Looked up from germline, CDR1 is MNHNY and CDR2 is SVGAGI (reference sequence). This chain's CDR3 is CASSSRQGFGEKLFF. In DNA form, the CDR3 reads TGTGCCAGCAGTTCCCGACAGGGCTTCGGTGAAAAACTGTTTTTT.

With respect to this clone: The junction shows a germline mismatch at one end, possibly a read error. The chain employs TRBV6-5 and TRBJ2-1; possibly TRBD1 for D (5 bases). Germline loops: CDR1 MNHEY, CDR2 SVGAGI. The CDR3 is 11 amino acids. The CDR3 DNA reads as TGTGCCATCAGTGCAGGGAATGAGCAGTTCTTC. It codes for CAISAGNEQFF.

This clone was recorded a few times. The chain joins TRBV28 to TRBJ2-7; 7 bases are a match to TRBD2. Trimming took 6 bases from V and 11 from J; bases not matched to a gene: 10. The germline CDR1 and CDR2 sequences are MDHEN and SYDVKM. The CDR3 loop spans 12 amino acids. CDR3: CASSPPWEGKYF. As DNA, the CDR3 is TGTGCCAGCAGCCCCCCCTGGGAGGGAAAGTACTTC. The full variable domain, with the rest looked up from reference TRBV28 and TRBJ2-7, is DVKVTQSSRYLVKRTGEKVFLECVQDMDHENMFWYRQDPGLGLRLIYFSYDVKMKEKGDIPEGYSVSREKKERFSLILESASTNQTSMYLCASSPPWEGKYFGPGTRLTVT.

This sequence joins TRBV10-3 and TRBJ1-1; D uncertain. This CDR3 contains 14 residues. Trimming cost V 2 bases and J 1 base, with 8 bases left between them. Germline lookup yields CDR1 ENHRY and CDR2 SYGVKD. CDR3 amino acids: CAISERTENTEAFF. CDR3 DNA sequence: TGTGCCATCAGTGAGCGGACGGAGAACACTGAAGCTTTCTTT.

This chain connects TRBV30 to TRBJ2-5; D gene ambiguous. Germline values: CDR1 GTSNPN, CDR2 SVGIG (reference sequence). The CDR3 consists of 12 residues. Trimming stripped 0 bases from V and 4 bases from J, with 6 bases between. CDR3 residues: CAWSVFRETQYF. The CDR3 coding sequence is TGTGCCTGGAGTGTATTTCGAGAGACCCAGTACTTC.